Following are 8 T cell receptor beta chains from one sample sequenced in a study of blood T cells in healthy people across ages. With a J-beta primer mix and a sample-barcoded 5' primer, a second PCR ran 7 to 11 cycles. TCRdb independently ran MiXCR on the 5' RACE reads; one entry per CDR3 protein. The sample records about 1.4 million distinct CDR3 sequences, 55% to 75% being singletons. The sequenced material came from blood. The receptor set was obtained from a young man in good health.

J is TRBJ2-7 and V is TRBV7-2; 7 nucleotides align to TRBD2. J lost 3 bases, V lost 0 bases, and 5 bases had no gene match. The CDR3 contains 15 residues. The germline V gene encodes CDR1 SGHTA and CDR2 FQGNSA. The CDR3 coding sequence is TGTGCCAGCAGCTTAGCGGGACGGGAGGACTACGAGCAGTACTTC. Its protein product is CASSLAGREDYEQYF.

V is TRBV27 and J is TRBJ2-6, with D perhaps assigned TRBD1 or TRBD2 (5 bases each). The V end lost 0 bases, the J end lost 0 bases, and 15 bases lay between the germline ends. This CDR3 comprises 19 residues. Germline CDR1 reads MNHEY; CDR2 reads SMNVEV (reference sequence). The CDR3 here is CASSLSEGTLSSGANVLTF. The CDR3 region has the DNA TGTGCCAGCAGTTTATCGGAAGGGACCCTTTCCTCTGGGGCCAACGTCCTGACTTTC.

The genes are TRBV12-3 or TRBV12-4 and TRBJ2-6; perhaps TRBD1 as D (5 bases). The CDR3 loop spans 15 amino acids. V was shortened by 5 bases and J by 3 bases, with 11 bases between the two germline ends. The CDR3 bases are TGTGCCAGCAGTCTACAGGCGCTTGGGGCCAACGTCCTGACTTTC. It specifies CASSLQALGANVLTF.

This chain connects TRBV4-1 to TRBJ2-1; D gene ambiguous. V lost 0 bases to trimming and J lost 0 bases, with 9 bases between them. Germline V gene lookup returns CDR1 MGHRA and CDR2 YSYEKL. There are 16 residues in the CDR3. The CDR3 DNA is TGCGCCAGCAGCCAAGACCAGCAGAGCTCCTACAATGAGCAGTTCTTC. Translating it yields CASSQDQQSSYNEQFF.

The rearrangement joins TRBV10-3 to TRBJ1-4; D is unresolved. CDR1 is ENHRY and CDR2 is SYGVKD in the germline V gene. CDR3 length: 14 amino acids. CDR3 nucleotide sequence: TGTGTCTCCCATCCCACAGAAACTAATGAAAAACTGTTTTTT. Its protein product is CVSHPTETNEKLFF.

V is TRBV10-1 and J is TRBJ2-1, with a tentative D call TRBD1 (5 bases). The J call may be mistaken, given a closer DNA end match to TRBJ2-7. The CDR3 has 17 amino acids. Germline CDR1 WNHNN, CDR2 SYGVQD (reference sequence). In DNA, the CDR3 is TGCGCCAGCAGTCTATCCGGCAGGCAGGCTTCGGACAATGAGCAGTACTTC. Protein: CASSLSGRQASDNEQYF.

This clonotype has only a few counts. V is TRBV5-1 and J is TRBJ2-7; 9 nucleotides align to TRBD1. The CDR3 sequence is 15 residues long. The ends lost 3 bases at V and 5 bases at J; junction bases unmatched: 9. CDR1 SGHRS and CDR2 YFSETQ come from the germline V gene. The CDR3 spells CASSSPGQGINEQYF. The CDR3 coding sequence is TGCGCCAGCAGCTCGCCGGGACAGGGAATCAACGAGCAGTACTTC.

The CDR3, as DNA: TGTGCCAGTACACCGGGACAAAGTCAAGAGACCCAGTACTTC. Translated, it gives CASTPGQSQETQYF. This chain links TRBV18 with TRBJ2-5, with D tentatively TRBD1 (6 bases). CDR1 and CDR2 (germline): KGHSH, LQKENI. The CDR3 has 14 amino acids. Trimming removed 9 bases from V and 2 bases from J, with 16 bases in between.